One sample yielded the 27 T cell receptor beta chains listed below, sequenced in a study of regulatory T cells in long-lasting Graves disease. Indicated time point: persistent/refractory GD, antithyroid drugs over 5 years with positive TRAb. Extracted RNA from PBMCs served as the source of the TCR library. CDR3 regions were amplified by Arm-PCR using iRepertoire HTBI primers to build TCR beta libraries. TCRdb reprocessed the multiplex PCR reads with MiXCR, giving one entry per CDR3 protein. The sample yields around 300,000 distinct CDR3 sequences, 20% to 25% seen once. The source was peripheral blood mononuclear cells (PBMCs), collected when the disease was refractory, from a patient treated with antithyroid drugs. The receptor source for this set is a female donor with Graves disease.

There are a few counts of this clonotype. The rearrangement uses TRBV27 and TRBJ1-6; D unresolved. V was shortened by 4 bases and J by 0 bases, with 7 bases between the two germline ends. Germline loops: CDR1 MNHEY, CDR2 SMNVEV (reference sequence). The length of the CDR3 is 15 residues. The CDR3: CASSSGSSYNSPLHF. In DNA form, the CDR3 reads TGTGCCAGCAGTTCGGGTAGCTCCTATAATTCACCCCTCCACTTT.

The table lists this clonotype with a few counts. V usage is TRBV7-2 and J usage is TRBJ1-1; 8 positions agree with TRBD1. This CDR3 region has 16 residues. Per germline, CDR1 SGHTA and CDR2 FQGNSA. V was clipped by 4 bases and J by 6 bases; unmatched bases: 13. The CDR3 loop reads CASSYDRGGVKAEAFF. CDR3 coding DNA: TGTGCCAGCAGCTACGACAGGGGAGGGGTCAAGGCTGAAGCTTTCTTT.

CDR3 nucleotides: TGCAGCGTCGATACACTCCGACCTGAAGCTTTCTTT. Its protein is CSVDTLRPEAFF. This chain uses TRBV29-1 with TRBJ1-1, with D unclear. CDR1 is SQVTM, CDR2 ANQGSEA, per germline. V was pared by 6 bases and J by 6 bases, with 14 bases between. This CDR3 is 12 amino acids long.

The table lists this clonotype with many counts. The chain combines TRBV28 with TRBJ1-2, with D unresolved. The germline V and J ends were trimmed by 3 bases and 1 base, with 12 bases remaining between them. Looked up from germline, CDR1 is MDHEN and CDR2 is SYDVKM. The CDR3 contains 15 residues. CDR3 nucleotides: TGTGCCAGCAGTTTCCTAGACACTGATAACTATGGCTACACCTTC. Amino acid sequence: CASSFLDTDNYGYTF.

The V and J genes are TRBV6-4 and TRBJ1-1; D perhaps matches TRBD1 (5 bases). CDR1 is MRHNA and CDR2 is SNTAGT in the germline V gene. Trimming pared 4 bases from V and 4 bases from J, leaving 10 bases between. The CDR3 has 13 residues. As DNA, the CDR3 is TGTGCCAGCAGTGTAGGGGTTGGCACTGAAGCTTTCTTT. Translated: CASSVGVGTEAFF.

This clonotype was observed many times. The rearrangement joins TRBV27 to TRBJ2-5; 7 bases align to TRBD2. The CDR3 totals 13 residues. Germline V gene lookup returns CDR1 MNHEY and CDR2 SMNVEV (reference sequence). V lost 6 bases, J lost 2 bases, and 3 bases stayed unmatched. In DNA form, the CDR3 reads TGTGCCAGCAGCGGGAGGCTTCAAGAGACCCAGTACTTC. Its translation is CASSGRLQETQYF.

This chain connects TRBV27 to TRBJ1-5; no definite D call. There are 15 residues in the CDR3. The ends were cut back, 3 bases at V and 0 bases at J, with 9 bases in the middle. Per the germline V gene, CDR1 is MNHEY and CDR2 is SMNVEV (reference sequence). CDR3: CASSLYENSNQPQHF. In nucleotides, the CDR3 is TGTGCCAGCAGTTTGTACGAAAATAGCAATCAGCCCCAGCATTTT.

This clonotype was counted between two and nine times. The chain couples TRBV28 to TRBJ2-7; possibly TRBD2 for D (5 bases). V was cut by 5 bases and J by 7 bases, with 12 bases left in between. CDR3 length: 12 residues. CDR1 and CDR2 (germline): MDHEN, SYDVKM. In DNA form, the CDR3 reads TGTGCCAGCAGTGTCGGACTCCTTGAGCAGTACTTC. This translates into CASSVGLLEQYF.

This clonotype was recorded many times. The chain couples TRBV28 to TRBJ2-7; D not certain. The V end lost 4 bases, the J end lost 5 bases, and 3 bases lay between the germline ends. The germline V gene has CDR1 MDHEN and CDR2 SYDVKM. The CDR3 is 10 amino acids. In nucleotides, the CDR3 is TGTGCCAGCAGTTATGACGAGCAGTACTTC. It codes for CASSYDEQYF. The full variable domain, rest sourced from reference TRBV28 and TRBJ2-7, is DVKVTQSSRYLVKRTGEKVFLECVQDMDHENMFWYRQDPGLGLRLIYFSYDVKMKEKGDIPEGYSVSREKKERFSLILESASTNQTSMYLCASSYDEQYFGPGTRLTVT.

This clonotype was recorded a few times. The chain carries TRBV7-2 and TRBJ2-7, with 7 bases identical to TRBD2. V lost 5 bases to trimming and J lost 2 bases; unmatched junction nucleotides: 9. CDR3 length: 15 residues. CDR1 and CDR2 (germline): SGHTA, FQGNSA. Here the CDR3 DNA reads TGTGCCAGCAGCCGGTGGCCGCGGGGGACCTACGAGCAGTACTTC. Protein: CASSRWPRGTYEQYF.

This clonotype was found a few times. The CDR3 loop reads CASSFYRTPQHF. The CDR3 nucleotides read TGTGCCAGCAGTTTTTACAGGACGCCCCAGCATTTT. This rearrangement joins TRBV6-5 to TRBJ1-5; weak D call: TRBD1 (5 bases). CDR1 and CDR2 from the germline V gene are MNHEY and SVGAGI. Trimming took off 4 bases at V and 9 bases at J, with 10 bases between the two ends. This CDR3 contains 12 residues.

This clonotype has just one count. The V and J genes are TRBV30 and TRBJ2-1; D gene unclear. Germline assignment: CDR1 GTSNPN and CDR2 SVGIG (reference sequence). The CDR3 contains 13 residues. Trimming cost V 5 bases and J 4 bases, with 12 bases left between them. The CDR3 here is CAWSSVGYNEQFF. The CDR3 nucleotides are TGTGCCTGGTCTTCGGTGGGATACAATGAGCAGTTCTTC. Drawing the rest from reference TRBV30 and TRBJ2-1, the complete variable domain is SQTIHQWPATLVQPVGSPLSLECTVEGTSNPNLYWYRQAAGRGLQLLFYSVGIGQISSEVPQNLSASRPQDRQFILSSKKLLLSDSGFYLCAWSSVGYNEQFFGPGTRLTVL.

Many counts were recorded for this clonotype. V usage is TRBV12-3 or TRBV12-4 and J usage is TRBJ1-1, with D maybe TRBD1 (5 bases). The CDR3 extends over 15 amino acids. V dropped 1 base and J dropped 8 bases, with 17 bases sitting between them. CDR3 bases: TGTGCCAGCAGTTTAGATGTGGGGGATCGCCAGGAAGCTTTCTTT. Translated: CASSLDVGDRQEAFF.

V usage is TRBV5-6 and J usage is TRBJ1-3, with TRBD1 identical over 9 bases. The length of the CDR3 is 15 residues. V shed 3 bases and J 4 bases; nucleotides not matched to a gene: 5. CDR1 is SGHDT, CDR2 YYEEEE, per germline. The CDR3: CASSSQGTGGNTIYF. The DNA for the CDR3 is TGTGCCAGCAGCTCACAGGGGACAGGGGGAAACACCATATATTTT. Full variable domain (missing parts from reference TRBV5-6 and TRBJ1-3): DAGVTQSPTHLIKTRGQQVTLRCSPKSGHDTVSWYQQALGQGPQFIFQYYEEEERQRGNFPDRFSGHQFPNYSSELNVNALLLGDSALYLCASSSQGTGGNTIYFGEGSWLTVV.

This clonotype occurred many times. V and J are TRBV6-5 and TRBJ1-2; D gene unclear. This CDR3 is built from 14 residues. The germline V gene encodes CDR1 MNHEY and CDR2 SVGAGI. The V and J ends lost 2 bases and 3 bases respectively, with 10 bases between them. Here the CDR3 reads CASSYEVGHYGYTF. CDR3 nucleotide sequence: TGTGCCAGCAGTTACGAAGTGGGCCACTATGGCTACACCTTC.

This clonotype was picked up a small number of times. V gene TRBV29-1 combines with J gene TRBJ2-2, with 8 positions matching TRBD2. Per germline, CDR1 SQVTM and CDR2 ANQGSEA. The V gene end was trimmed by 6 bases and the J gene end by 5 bases; junction bases not matched to a gene: 14. There are 16 residues in the CDR3. CDR3 in amino acids: CSVATTGGRRTGELFF. The CDR3 DNA follows: TGCAGCGTAGCCACCACGGGCGGGAGGCGAACCGGGGAGCTGTTTTTT.

The chain combines TRBV7-9 with TRBJ1-2, with D possibly TRBD1 on 6 matching bases. The CDR3 loop spans 13 amino acids. Trimming shortened V by 5 bases and J by 10 bases, and 17 bases separated the two germline ends. Looked up from germline, CDR1 is SEHNR and CDR2 is FQNEAQ (reference sequence). The CDR3 here is CASSTWEGDPYTF. The CDR3 nucleotides read TGTGCCAGCAGCACATGGGAGGGGGACCCCTACACCTTC.

This chain joins TRBV2 and TRBJ1-5; D gene uncertain. The CDR3 totals 14 residues. V gave up 3 bases and J gave up 3 bases, with 9 bases separating them. From germline, CDR1 is SNHLY and CDR2 FYNNEI. The CDR3: CASSEVHANQPQHF. CDR3 DNA: TGTGCCAGCAGTGAGGTCCACGCCAATCAGCCCCAGCATTTT.

V is TRBV5-1 and J is TRBJ1-1, with no clear D. V was clipped by 7 bases and J by 1 base, with 14 bases between them. Germline values: CDR1 SGHRS, CDR2 YFSETQ. This CDR3 comprises 14 residues. The CDR3 sequence: CASGDGKSNTEAFF. In DNA, the CDR3 is TGCGCCAGCGGCGACGGGAAGTCGAACACTGAAGCTTTCTTT.

In this sample, this clonotype turned up a few times. The V call is TRBV29-1, the J call TRBJ1-4; TRBD1 might be the D (5 bases). Trimming shortened V by 7 bases and J by 5 bases, and 14 bases separated the two germline ends. The CDR3 has 13 residues. CDR1 is SQVTM, CDR2 ANQGSEA, per germline. Written as DNA, the CDR3 is TGCAGCGGCCTGGGACCGAGCAATGAAAAACTGTTTTTT. Amino acid sequence: CSGLGPSNEKLFF.

This clonotype was observed many times. The V call is TRBV28, the J call TRBJ1-6; 8 positions match TRBD1. Germline V lookup: CDR1 MDHEN, CDR2 SYDVKM. The CDR3 totals 17 residues. V was clipped by 6 bases and J by 9 bases; unmatched bases: 16. This CDR3 is CASSPTGELVIGSPLHF. The CDR3 DNA is TGTGCCAGCAGCCCGACAGGGGAATTAGTAATTGGTTCACCCCTCCACTTT.

This clonotype has only a few counts. A much larger clone lies a single base off, so this may be a read error. This chain connects TRBV7-2 to TRBJ2-7; possible D gene TRBD2, 7 bases. V was cut by 1 base and J by 1 base, with 14 bases left in between. CDR1 and CDR2 (germline): SGHTA, FQGNSA. The CDR3 runs to 16 residues. CDR3: CASSLEGVSGSYEQYF. The CDR3 region has the DNA TGTGCCAGCAGCTTAGAGGGGGTTAGCGGGTCCTACGAGCAGTACTTC.

With regard to this clonotype: With a much larger clone just one base away, this may be a read error. The V and J genes are TRBV9 and TRBJ2-2; perhaps TRBD2 as D (5 bases). Trimming pared 0 bases from V and 0 bases from J, leaving 12 bases between. Germline lookup yields CDR1 SGDLS and CDR2 YYNGEE. This CDR3 is 17 amino acids long. The CDR3 here is CASSVEGSVTNTGELFF. In nucleotides, the CDR3 is TGTGCCAGCAGCGTAGAGGGTAGCGTCACGAACACCGGGGAGCTGTTTTTT. The full variable domain, in which reference TRBV9 and TRBJ2-2 provide the parts outside the CDR3, is DSGVTQTPKHLITATGQRVTLRCSPRSGDLSVYWYQQSLDQGLQFLIQYYNGEERAKGNILERFSAQQFPDLHSELNLSSLELGDSALYFCASSVEGSVTNTGELFFGEGSRLTVL.

This clonotype has a handful of counts. V gene TRBV20-1 combines with J gene TRBJ1-4; D gene unclear. Looked up from germline, CDR1 is DFQATT and CDR2 is SNEGSKA (reference sequence). The CDR3 has 15 residues. V lost 6 bases to trimming and J lost 8 bases, with 22 bases between them. CDR3 bases: TGCAGTGCCACAGACGTGGGGAGGGTTCGAGAAAAACTGTTTTTT. Its protein is CSATDVGRVREKLFF.

In its sample, this clonotype was seen once. The V gene is TRBV24-1, the J gene TRBJ1-1; D is unclear. CDR1 is KGHDR, CDR2 SFDVKD, per germline. CDR3 length: 12 residues. The ends were cut back, 9 bases at V and 7 bases at J, with 14 bases in the middle. In DNA, the CDR3 is TGTGCCACCGTACGGACCGACGGTGAAGCTTTCTTT. This translates into CATVRTDGEAFF.

The sample holds many counts of this clonotype. This chain connects TRBV2 to TRBJ1-5, with D maybe TRBD1 (6 bases). The CDR3 runs to 12 residues. From germline, CDR1 is SNHLY and CDR2 FYNNEI. V lost 6 bases to trimming and J lost 6 bases, with 9 bases between them. CDR3 region: CASRQGSQPQHF. The CDR3 DNA reads as TGTGCCAGCAGACAGGGAAGTCAGCCCCAGCATTTT.

The J gene is TRBJ1-1, the V gene TRBV18; a weak D match, TRBD1 (6 bases). V lost 2 bases and J lost 4, with 11 bases in between. There are 14 residues in the CDR3. Germline assignment: CDR1 KGHSH and CDR2 LQKENI. CDR3 coding DNA: TGTGCCAGCTCACCAGCCGAACAGGGCACTGAAGCTTTCTTT. Encoded protein: CASSPAEQGTEAFF.